This T cell receptor beta chain was captured in a study of response to subunit inactivated influenza vaccine (dated by TCRdb to the late 2010s). Regarding the research as a whole: Deep quantitative T cell receptor repertoire profiling was used in the study to track responses to a trivalent subunit inactivated influenza vaccine.

A distance of 15 bases separates the germline ends of V and J, which lose 2 bases and 0 bases respectively. The germline V gene provides CDR1 SGHRS and CDR2 YFSETQ. The CDR3 runs 16 residues from the cysteine to the phenylalanine. The only DNA kept is the CDR3, 48 bases in frame from the first base. Receptors were amplified or captured by RT-PCR. TCRdb shows the sequencer as Illumina HiSeq 2500. The public reads were reprocessed in TCRdb via fastp at Q25 and MiXCR, keeping in-frame beta chains. Identical CDR3 proteins give one entry, which carries the most common genes and DNA. The sample table holds about 800,000 distinct CDR3 sequences, of which 21% were seen once. The ten largest clones take up around 9.6% of the sample. What the authors observed across the whole study: The authors proposed that each seasonal influenza vaccination may bring in only a limited number of new T cells.

On this clonotype itself: The clone's antigen remains unknown. Base qualities are not at hand, and no much larger clone is one base apart.

The clonotype originates from a man aged 45-65 years who received an inactivated influenza vaccine. Donor details come from another sample of the same person, matched by shared clones. The V gene is TRBV5-1 and the J gene is TRBJ2-7; perhaps TRBD2 is the D gene, with 5 bases matching. Sequencing used PBMCs from blood, obtained roughly 5 days after vaccination. The sequenced DNA is TGCGCCAGCAGCTTCCAAGCAGCGAGGGACTCCTACGAGCAGTACTTC. Its translation reads: CASSFQAARDSYEQYF.